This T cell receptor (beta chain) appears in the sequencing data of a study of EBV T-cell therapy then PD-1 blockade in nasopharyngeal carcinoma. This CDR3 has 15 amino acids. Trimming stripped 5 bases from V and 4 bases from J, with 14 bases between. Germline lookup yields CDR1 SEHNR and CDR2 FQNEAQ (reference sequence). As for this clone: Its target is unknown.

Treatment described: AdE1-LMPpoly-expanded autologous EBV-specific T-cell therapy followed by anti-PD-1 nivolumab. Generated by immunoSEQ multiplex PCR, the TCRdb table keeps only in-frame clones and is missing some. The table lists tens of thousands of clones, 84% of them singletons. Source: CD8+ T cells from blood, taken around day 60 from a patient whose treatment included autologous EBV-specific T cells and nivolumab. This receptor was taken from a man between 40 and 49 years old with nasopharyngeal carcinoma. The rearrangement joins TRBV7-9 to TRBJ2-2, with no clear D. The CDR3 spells CASSGIRAGTGELFF. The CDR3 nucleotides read TGTGCCAGCAGCGGAATTCGTGCCGGCACCGGGGAGCTGTTTTTT. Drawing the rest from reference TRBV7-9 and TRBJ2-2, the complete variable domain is DTGVSQNPRHKITKRGQNVTFRCDPISEHNRLYWYRQTLGQGPEFLTYFQNEAQLEKSRLLSDRFSAERPKGSFSTLEIQRTEQGDSAMYLCASSGIRAGTGELFFGEGSRLTVL.